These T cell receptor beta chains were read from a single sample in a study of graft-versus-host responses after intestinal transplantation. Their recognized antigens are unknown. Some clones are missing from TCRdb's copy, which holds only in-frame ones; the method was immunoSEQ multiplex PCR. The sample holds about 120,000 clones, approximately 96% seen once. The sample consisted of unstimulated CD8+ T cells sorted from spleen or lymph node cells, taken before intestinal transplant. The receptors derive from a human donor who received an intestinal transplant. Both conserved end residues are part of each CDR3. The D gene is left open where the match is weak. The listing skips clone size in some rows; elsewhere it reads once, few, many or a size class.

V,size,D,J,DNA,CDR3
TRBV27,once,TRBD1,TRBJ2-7,TGTGCCAGCAGGGACAGGTCTATTTACGAGCAGTACTTC,CASRDRSIYEQYF
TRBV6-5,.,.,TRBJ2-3,TGTGCCAGCAGTTACTCCGGAGCAGATACGCAGTATTTT,CASSYSGADTQYF
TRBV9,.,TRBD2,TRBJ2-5,TGTGCCAGCAGCGATTCTAGCGGGATCCAAGAGACCCAGTACTTC,CASSDSSGIQETQYF
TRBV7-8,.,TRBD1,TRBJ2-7,TGTGCCAGCAGCTTCAGACAGGGGGCAAACGAGCAGTACTTC,CASSFRQGANEQYF
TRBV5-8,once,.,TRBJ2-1,TGTGCCAGCAGCTTGGGGTACTACAATGAGCAGTTCTTC,CASSLGYYNEQFF
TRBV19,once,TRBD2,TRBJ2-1,TGTGCCAGTAGTGCCGAGCGGGAGGCCACTTCCTACAATGAGCAGTTCTTC,CASSAEREATSYNEQFF
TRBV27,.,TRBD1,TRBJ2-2,TGTGCCAGCAGTTCGGGACAGCAGAACACCGGGGAGCTGTTTTTT,CASSSGQQNTGELFF
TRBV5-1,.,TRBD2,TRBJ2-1,TGCGCCAGCAGCGTAAAGGGACTAGCGGGAGTACATGAGCAGTTCTTC,CASSVKGLAGVHEQFF
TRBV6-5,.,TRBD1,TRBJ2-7,TGTGCCAGCAGTTTTTCGGACAGGAGCTCCTACGAGCAGTACTTC,CASSFSDRSSYEQYF
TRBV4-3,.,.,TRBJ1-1,TGCGCCAGCAGTCCCACGGAACGCGGGGACACTGAAGCTTTCTTT,CASSPTERGDTEAFF
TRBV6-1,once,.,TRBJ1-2,TGTGCCAGCAGTTTAGGGCAAACCCAGTATGGCTACACCTTC,CASSLGQTQYGYTF
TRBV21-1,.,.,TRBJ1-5,TGTGCCAGCAGCAAAGAGGAAGGTCAGCCCCAGCATTTT,CASSKEEGQPQHF
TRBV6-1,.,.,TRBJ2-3,TGTGCCAGCAGTGGTCAGACAGTGATACTCACAGATACGCAGTATTTT,CASSGQTVILTDTQYF
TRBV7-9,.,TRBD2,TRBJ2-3,TGTGCCAGCAGCCTAGATAAGGGACTAGAGGTAGATACGCAGTATTTT,CASSLDKGLEVDTQYF
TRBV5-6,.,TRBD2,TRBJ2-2,TGTGCCAGCAGCCCCCCGACTAGCGGGCACACCGGGGAGCTGTTTTTT,CASSPPTSGHTGELFF
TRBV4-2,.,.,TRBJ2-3,TGTGCCAGCAGCCACTTGTTAGAAACCCCTTGGACAGATACGCAGTATTTT,CASSHLLETPWTDTQYF
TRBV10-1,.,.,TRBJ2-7,TGCGCCAGCAGTGAAGGCGGGGAAAGCTACGAGCAGTACTTC,CASSEGGESYEQYF
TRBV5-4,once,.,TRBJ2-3,TGTGCCAGCAGCTTGGCCCCGGATTCCAGTACAGATACGCAGTATTTT,CASSLAPDSSTDTQYF
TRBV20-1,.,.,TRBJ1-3,TGCAGTGCTGCACGGCGAAACACCATATATTTT,CSAARRNTIYF
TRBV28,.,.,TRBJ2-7,TGTGCCAGCAGTCCCCGAGGCACAACCATCTCCTACGAGCAGTACTTC,CASSPRGTTISYEQYF
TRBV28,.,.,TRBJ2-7,TGTGCCAGCAGTACAGGGCATATCTACGAGCAGTACTTC,CASSTGHIYEQYF
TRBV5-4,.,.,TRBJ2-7,TGTGCCAGCAGCTGGCAGGGGAACCAGTACGAGCAGTACTTC,CASSWQGNQYEQYF
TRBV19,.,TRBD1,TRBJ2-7,TGTGCCAGTAGTATCCGGGACAGGGCTAGGGACGAGCAGTACTTC,CASSIRDRARDEQYF
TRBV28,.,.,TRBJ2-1,TGTGCCAGCAGACCCCCGGGGAGGATTTCCTACAATGAGCAGTTCTTC,CASRPPGRISYNEQFF
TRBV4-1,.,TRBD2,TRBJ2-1,TGCGCCAGCGGTAGGACTAGCGGGAGTGGTTCGGAGCAGTTCTTC,CASGRTSGSGSEQFF
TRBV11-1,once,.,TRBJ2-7,TGTGCCAGCAGCCCCAGGAACGGGTACGAGCAGTACTTC,CASSPRNGYEQYF
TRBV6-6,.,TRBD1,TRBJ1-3,TGTGCCAGCAGCTCGACAGGGGATGGAAACACCATATATTTT,CASSSTGDGNTIYF
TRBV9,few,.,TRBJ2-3,TGTGCCAGCAGCGTAGCCACCACAGATACGCAGTATTTT,CASSVATTDTQYF
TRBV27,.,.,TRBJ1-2,TGTGCCAGCAGTTTTTCACAGACCTATGGCTACACCTTC,CASSFSQTYGYTF
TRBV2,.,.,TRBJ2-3,TGTGCCAGCAGTGAAGCGCGTGACGAGATTTCAGATACGCAGTATTTT,CASSEARDEISDTQYF
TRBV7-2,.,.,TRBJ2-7,TGTGCCAGCAGCTTAGCCCCGGGACCGCCCGCTGGCGAGCAGTACTTC,CASSLAPGPPAGEQYF
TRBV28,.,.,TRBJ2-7,TGTGCCAGCAGGACCCTGGGTGGCAGTTCCTACGAGCAGTACTTC,CASRTLGGSSYEQYF
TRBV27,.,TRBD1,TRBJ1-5,TGTGCCAGCAGTTTATGGGCAGGGGGAGGCAATCAGCCCCAGCATTTT,CASSLWAGGGNQPQHF
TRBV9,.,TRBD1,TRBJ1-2,TGTGCCAGCAGTGGAATCCTCGGACAGGGAGACTATGGCTACACCTTC,CASSGILGQGDYGYTF
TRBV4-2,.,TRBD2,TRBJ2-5,TGTGCCAGCAGCCAGGGGGCGGGAGGCGCAAAGACCCAGTACTTC,CASSQGAGGAKTQYF
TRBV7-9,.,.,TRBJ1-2,TGTGCCAGCAGCTTTGTCGGCCTTTCCGGCTACACCTTC,CASSFVGLSGYTF
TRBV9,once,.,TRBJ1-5,TGTGCCAGCAGCGCTGAGGGTCTGGACAATCAGCCCCAGCATTTT,CASSAEGLDNQPQHF
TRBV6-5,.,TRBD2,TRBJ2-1,TGTGCCAGCAGTTACTCCCTGACTAGCGGGGCCCCTGAGCAGTTCTTC,CASSYSLTSGAPEQFF
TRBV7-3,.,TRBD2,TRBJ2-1,TGTGCCAGCAGCTTAAATCCTCAGGGACTAGTCGCTTATGAGCAGTTCTTC,CASSLNPQGLVAYEQFF
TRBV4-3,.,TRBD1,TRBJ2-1,TGCGCCAGCAGCCAAGATGCACAGGGGTGGATCAATGAGCAGTTCTTC,CASSQDAQGWINEQFF
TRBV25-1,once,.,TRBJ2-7,TGTGCCGCGGGGACAGCGTATAACGAGCAGTACTTC,CAAGTAYNEQYF
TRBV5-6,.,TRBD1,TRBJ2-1,TGTGCCAGCAGCTGGAACTGGGACAGGGTAAACGATGAGCAGTTCTTC,CASSWNWDRVNDEQFF
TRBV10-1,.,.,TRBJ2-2,TGCGCCAGCAGTCTGGACACGAACACCGGGGAGCTGTTTTTT,CASSLDTNTGELFF
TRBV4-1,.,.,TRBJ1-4,TGCGCCAGCAGCCTGGACATTAATGAAAAACTGTTTTTT,CASSLDINEKLFF
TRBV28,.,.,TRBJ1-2,TGTGCCAGCACCACATGGGACGCAGCCCTTAACTATGGCTACACCTTC,CASTTWDAALNYGYTF
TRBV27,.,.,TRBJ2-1,TGTGCCAGCAGTTTATCCGACGGGGCCTACAATGAGCAGTTCTTC,CASSLSDGAYNEQFF
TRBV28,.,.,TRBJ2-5,TGTGCCAGCAGTTTATCTTTGGATGTGCAGGTTGAGCGAGAGACCCAGTACTTC,CASSLSLDVQVERETQYF
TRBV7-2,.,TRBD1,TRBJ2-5,TGTGCCAGCAGCTTAGGGGGACAGCGGCAAGAGACCCAGTACTTC,CASSLGGQRQETQYF
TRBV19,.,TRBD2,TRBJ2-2,TGTGCCAGTAGAATGAGCGGGAGGGTTGCGGAGCTGTTTTTT,CASRMSGRVAELFF
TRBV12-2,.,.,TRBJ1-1,TGTGCAAGTCGCTTAGCTCCCTCTTCTACAGGGGGCGTGAACACTGAAGCTTTCTTT,CASRLAPSSTGGVNTEAFF
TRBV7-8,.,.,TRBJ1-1,TGTGCCAGCAGCTTAGCTCCAACAGGGAACACTGAAGCTTTCTTT,CASSLAPTGNTEAFF
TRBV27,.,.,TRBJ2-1,TGTGCCAGCTGGGCGGTCGACAGTTCTTACAATGAGCAGTTCTTC,CASWAVDSSYNEQFF
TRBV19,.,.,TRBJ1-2,TGTGCCAGTAGTCCGGGAATAGTAGGCTACACCTTC,CASSPGIVGYTF
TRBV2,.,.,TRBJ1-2,TGTGCCAGCAGCGCCGGGTCGCCTAGTTACTATGGCTACACCTTC,CASSAGSPSYYGYTF